This T cell receptor beta chain was captured by sequencing in a study of control samples from healthy donors and cancer patients. Sequencing was performed with immunoSEQ multiplex PCR; in TCRdb, only in-frame clones are kept and a portion is missing. This sample has about 130,000 clones; roughly 84% occur once, and the top ten carry around 2%. Germline loops: CDR1 LNHDA, CDR2 SQIVND (reference sequence). J lost 5 bases, V lost 3 bases, and 8 bases had no gene match. The CDR3 length is 15 residues. This sequence originates from a man aged 18 to 29 in good health. The sequencing input was blood. The chain joins TRBV19 to TRBJ2-7, with TRBD1 matching 9 bases. This chain's CDR3 is CASSIRDRESNEQYF. The CDR3 DNA is TGTGCCAGTAGTATCCGGGACAGGGAATCGAACGAGCAGTACTTC.